This paragraph reports one T cell receptor beta chain. Germline V CDR1 and CDR2: DFQATT, SNEGSKA (reference sequence). The CDR3 has 11 residues. Trimming cost V 6 bases and J 2 bases, with 8 bases left between them. Healthy Caucasians from Russia aged about 6 to 90 served as donors. Primers used in a second PCR of roughly 6 to 12 cycles were a sample-barcoded 5' primer and a J-beta primer mix. Each cDNA molecule, via a template-switch adaptor with 12 random nucleotides, was tagged. TCRdb analysed the 5' RACE reads with MiXCR anew, one entry per CDR3 protein. Of approximately 850,000 distinct CDR3 sequences listed, around 43% are singletons. This specimen comes from a study of blood T cells in healthy people across ages.

The receptor's source is a man between 60 and 75 years old in good health. The chain combines TRBV20-1 with TRBJ2-7; D remains ambiguous. The sample comprised blood. In DNA, the CDR3 is TGCAGTGCCCCCGTTGCCTACGAGCAGTACTTC. Its protein is CSAPVAYEQYF.